Presented here are 5 T cell receptor beta chains from one specimen sequenced in a study of OX40 agonist ivuxolimab in advanced cancers. Assay: immunoSEQ multiplex PCR; the TCRdb copy retains only in-frame clones and omits some. The sample lists about 22,000 clones, 65% to 85% occurring once. Sample: CD4+ or CD8+ T cells sorted from blood, taken in a trial of the OX40 agonist ivuxolimab. The receptors were sampled from an adult with an advanced solid tumor such as melanoma, head and neck, liver or kidney cancer.

The V call is TRBV29-1, the J call TRBJ2-1, with D tentatively TRBD2 (5 bases). Trimming stripped 6 bases from V and 1 base from J, with 19 bases between. Looked up from germline, CDR1 is SQVTM and CDR2 is ANQGSEA. This CDR3 contains 16 residues. The CDR3 DNA follows: TGCAGCGTCGCGGCCCCCTTAGGAGGTTCCTACAATGAGCAGTTCTTC. This translates into CSVAAPLGGSYNEQFF.

The CDR3 reads CAISGVGSTDTQYF. CDR3 nucleotide sequence: TGTGCCATCAGTGGGGTGGGCTCCACAGATACGCAGTATTTT. This chain links TRBV10-3 with TRBJ2-3; D uncertain. The CDR3 runs to 14 residues. In germline, CDR1 is ENHRY, CDR2 SYGVKD. Trimming pared 4 bases from V and 2 bases from J, leaving 10 bases between.

The chain carries TRBV19 and TRBJ2-3; D may correspond to TRBD1 or TRBD2 (5 bases each). Trimming left V 4 bases short and J 1 base short, with 21 bases between. The length of the CDR3 is 18 residues. Per the germline V gene, CDR1 is LNHDA and CDR2 is SQIVND (reference sequence). CDR3 region: CASSKQYPSRGGTDTQYF. The DNA of the CDR3 is TGTGCCAGTAGTAAACAGTATCCCTCACGAGGGGGCACAGATACGCAGTATTTT.

The V and J genes are TRBV12-1 and TRBJ1-3; TRBD1 was called by the table and not checked on the DNA. TRBV12-1 is an annotated pseudogene. The CDR3 length is 15 residues. The CDR3 DNA follows: TGTGCCAGCAGCCCTGACAGGGTCTCTGGAAACACCATATATTTT. Its protein is CASSPDRVSGNTIYF.

This sequence joins TRBV27 and TRBJ2-1, with 7 bases aligning to TRBD1. The CDR3 extends over 14 amino acids. V gave up 5 bases and J gave up 9 bases; unmatched junction bases: 10. Germline lookup yields CDR1 MNHEY and CDR2 SMNVEV (reference sequence). The CDR3 region has the DNA TGTGCCAGCAGTCCCTCCCCAGGGGGAATTGAGCAGTTCTTC. Amino acid sequence: CASSPSPGGIEQFF.